The 29 T cell receptor beta chains below come from one sample, sequenced in a study of blood T cell repertoires in COVID-19. Libraries were prepared by immunoSEQ multiplex PCR; TCRdb keeps only in-frame clonotypes and omits some of them. Of tens of thousands of clones listed, more than 75% were seen once; the top ten hold approximately 6.9%. Sequenced sample: peripheral blood. These receptor sequences come from a man aged 55 to 69 with active or convalescent COVID-19.

This clone appeared a few times. The chain has TRBV7-2 and TRBJ2-2; tentative D call: TRBD1 (6 bases). Germline loops: CDR1 SGHTA, CDR2 FQGNSA. The CDR3 totals 13 residues. Trimming took off 4 bases at V and 7 bases at J, with 10 bases between the two ends. The CDR3 region is CASSSQGHGELFF. The CDR3 nucleotides are TGTGCCAGCAGCTCACAGGGTCACGGGGAGCTGTTTTTT.

The chain couples TRBV18 to TRBJ1-5; D is undetermined. CDR1 and CDR2 from the germline V gene are KGHSH and LQKENI. V lost 3 bases and J lost 5, with 8 bases in between. The CDR3 totals 13 residues. The CDR3 nucleotides are TGTGCCAGCTCACCTTCAGGATATCAGCCCCAGCATTTT. Its translation is CASSPSGYQPQHF.

This clone was seen a single time. J is TRBJ1-1 and V is TRBV3-1 (or the pseudogene TRBV3-2); the D gene is possibly TRBD1 (5 bases). CDR3 size: 13 residues. V dropped 1 base and J dropped 11 bases, with 14 bases sitting between them. CDR1 is LGHDT, CDR2 YNNKEL, per germline (reference sequence). CDR3 sequence (DNA): TGTGCCAGCAGCCAAGGACGGCAGGGTGAGGCTTTCTTT. Amino acid sequence: CASSQGRQGEAFF.

The V gene is TRBV6-5, the J gene TRBJ2-1, with a weak D call TRBD2 (5 bases). The germline V gene has CDR1 MNHEY and CDR2 SVGAGI. CDR3 length equals 12 residues. Trimming cost V 6 bases and J 9 bases, with 12 bases left between them. CDR3 bases: TGTGCCAGCAGACTAGAGCGTGCTGAGCAGTTCTTC. This codes for CASRLERAEQFF.

The rearrangement uses TRBV19 and TRBJ1-4; the D is unclear. Germline CDR1 and CDR2: LNHDA and SQIVND (reference sequence). Deletions cut 2 bases from V and 7 bases from J, with 17 bases between. The CDR3 runs to 16 residues. The CDR3 here is CASSILVGAILEKLFF. DNA for the CDR3: TGTGCCAGTAGTATATTAGTCGGAGCTATTCTTGAAAAACTGTTTTTT.

This clone was found once. This sequence joins TRBV7-2 and TRBJ1-2; D is perhaps TRBD1 (6 bases). The CDR3 is made up of 17 amino acids. Germline CDR1 SGHTA, CDR2 FQGNSA. Trimming removed 2 bases from V and 1 base from J, with 17 bases in between. CDR3 sequence: CASSLQTALGGNYGYTF. Written as DNA, the CDR3 is TGTGCCAGCAGCTTACAAACAGCTTTAGGGGGTAACTATGGCTACACCTTC.

The genes are TRBV24-1 and TRBJ1-6; TRBD1 matches at 7 bases. V was pared by 2 bases and J by 7 bases, with 7 bases of the junction left unmatched. Germline V gives CDR1 KGHDR, CDR2 SFDVKD. CDR3 length: 16 residues. Here the CDR3 reads CATSDSRQGRNSPLHF. CDR3 DNA sequence: TGTGCCACCAGTGATTCGAGACAGGGCAGGAATTCACCCCTCCACTTT.

The V gene is TRBV2, the J gene TRBJ1-1; TRBD1 matches at 7 bases. This CDR3 contains 14 residues. Germline V gene data show CDR1 as SNHLY and CDR2 as FYNNEI. V was clipped by 7 bases and J by 1 base; unmatched bases: 6. The CDR3 region is CASILGGANTEAFF. CDR3 bases: TGTGCCAGCATATTAGGGGGCGCGAACACTGAAGCTTTCTTT.

The chain joins TRBV24-1 to TRBJ2-3; possibly TRBD1 for D (5 bases). The CDR3 length is 13 residues. The V and J ends lost 6 bases and 3 bases respectively, with 9 bases between them. Germline V CDR1 and CDR2: KGHDR, SFDVKD. The CDR3 DNA is TGTGCCACCAGTAGGGGTTATACAGATACGCAGTATTTT. Translated, it gives CATSRGYTDTQYF.

This clone was observed a handful of times. The genes are TRBV29-1 and TRBJ1-1; perhaps TRBD1 as D (6 bases). CDR1 and CDR2 (germline): SQVTM, ANQGSEA. CDR3 length: 12 residues. The germline V and J ends were trimmed by 6 bases and 5 bases, with 13 bases remaining between them. The CDR3 bases are TGCAGCGTGAACAGGGTGCAAACTGAAGCTTTCTTT. This codes for CSVNRVQTEAFF. Drawing the rest from reference TRBV29-1 and TRBJ1-1, the complete variable domain is SAVISQKPSRDICQRGTSLTIQCQVDSQVTMMFWYRQQPGQSLTLIATANQGSEATYESGFVIDKFPISRPNLTFSTLTVSNMSPEDSSIYLCSVNRVQTEAFFGQGTRLTVV.

The chain has TRBV7-6 and TRBJ2-1; 11 nucleotides align to TRBD2. Germline loops: CDR1 SGHVS, CDR2 FNYEAQ. The CDR3 spans 17 residues. V shed 3 bases, J shed 9 bases, and the junction held 13 bases outside the gene matches. This CDR3 is CASSFALGSGGAREQFF. CDR3 sequence (DNA): TGTGCCAGCAGCTTTGCCCTCGGTAGCGGGGGGGCCCGTGAGCAGTTCTTC.

V usage is TRBV7-8 and J usage is TRBJ1-2; TRBD1 matches 7 bases. V lost 3 bases, J lost 8 bases, and 6 bases stayed unmatched. The CDR3 totals 13 residues. Germline CDR1 SGHVS, CDR2 FQNEAQ. This chain's CDR3 is CASSLRDRDGYTF. The CDR3 DNA follows: TGTGCCAGCAGCTTGCGTGACAGGGACGGCTACACCTTC.

The chain carries TRBV6-5 and TRBJ1-1; D call uncertain. Per the germline V gene, CDR1 is MNHEY and CDR2 is SVGAGI. The CDR3 has 13 amino acids. The ends were cut back, 0 bases at V and 3 bases at J, with 5 bases in the middle. CDR3 protein: CASSYSEYTEAFF. The CDR3 DNA sequence: TGTGCCAGCAGTTACTCGGAGTACACTGAAGCTTTCTTT.

This rearrangement joins TRBV28 to TRBJ1-6; TRBD1 is a possible D gene (5 bases). Germline V CDR1 and CDR2: MDHEN, SYDVKM. Trimming cost V 8 bases and J 0 bases, with 11 bases left between them. This CDR3 spans 15 amino acids. The CDR3 is CASGGGSSYNSPLHF. DNA of the CDR3: TGTGCCAGCGGGGGGGGTAGCTCCTATAATTCACCCCTCCACTTT.

The chain combines TRBV3-1 (or the pseudogene TRBV3-2) with TRBJ1-1; D remains unclear. Germline CDR1 is LGHDT and CDR2 is YNNKEL (reference sequence). Trimming took 3 bases from V and 0 from J, leaving 11 bases between them. The CDR3 is 15 residues long. CDR3 sequence: CASSQGSIMNTEAFF. Written as DNA, the CDR3 is TGTGCCAGCAGCCAGGGCAGTATCATGAACACTGAAGCTTTCTTT.

V is TRBV9 and J is TRBJ2-2; 10 bases line up with TRBD2. J gave up 4 bases and V 1 base, and 22 bases lay outside the gene matches. CDR1 is SGDLS, CDR2 YYNGEE, per germline. The CDR3 consists of 22 residues. The CDR3 here is CASSVSRSIPISGRTGTGELFF. The CDR3 DNA sequence: TGTGCCAGCAGCGTATCCCGAAGTATCCCAATTAGCGGGAGGACCGGCACCGGGGAGCTGTTTTTT.

The chain combines TRBV10-2 with TRBJ1-5; the D gene is possibly TRBD1 (6 bases). Trimming took 8 bases from V and 1 from J, leaving 9 bases between them. Per the germline V gene, CDR1 is WSHSY and CDR2 is SAAADI. This CDR3 spans 13 amino acids. CDR3 protein: CASGGQSNQPQHF. The CDR3 nucleotides read TGCGCCAGCGGAGGACAGAGCAATCAGCCCCAGCATTTT.

The rearrangement joins TRBV2 to TRBJ1-6; 7 bases are shared with TRBD1. Germline lookup yields CDR1 SNHLY and CDR2 FYNNEI. This CDR3 has 16 residues. Trimming took 5 bases from V and 7 from J; bases not matched to a gene: 11. The DNA for the CDR3 is TGTGCCAGCAGTTGGACAGGCAGAACGGGCAATTCACCCCTCCACTTT. Residues: CASSWTGRTGNSPLHF.

The V call is TRBV9, the J call TRBJ2-7; D might be TRBD1 (5 bases). Germline assignment: CDR1 SGDLS and CDR2 YYNGEE. The V and J ends lost 3 bases and 1 base respectively, with 17 bases between them. This CDR3 has 16 amino acids. The CDR3: CASSAKPGRASYEQYF. DNA of the CDR3: TGTGCCAGCAGCGCTAAACCGGGCAGGGCTTCCTACGAGCAGTACTTC.

The chain combines TRBV11-2 with TRBJ2-7; D is ambiguous. Trimming removed 5 bases from V and 3 bases from J, with 8 bases in between. CDR3 length: 12 residues. The V gene's germline CDR1 is SGHAT and CDR2 FQNNGV. The CDR3 spells CASSLRGYEQYF. The CDR3 region has the DNA TGTGCCAGCAGCCTGAGAGGCTACGAGCAGTACTTC.

This chain connects TRBV21-1 to TRBJ1-5; the DNA was not used to check the table's D call, TRBD1. TRBV21-1 is flagged as a pseudogene. The CDR3 is 19 residues long. DNA for the CDR3: TGTGCCAGCAGCTGCCAGACTTGGTTGGACAGGGGTGGCAATCAGCCCCAGCATTTT. Residues: CASSCQTWLDRGGNQPQHF.

V gene TRBV11-3 combines with J gene TRBJ1-3; a weak D match, TRBD1 (5 bases). Germline-derived CDR1 and CDR2 are SGHNT and YENEEA. V lost 1 base and J 2 bases, leaving 9 bases between the germline ends. The CDR3 is 15 amino acids. This CDR3 reads CASSLVGAPGNTIYF. The CDR3 region has the DNA TGTGCCAGCAGCTTAGTAGGGGCGCCTGGAAACACCATATATTTT.

The chain couples TRBV5-1 to TRBJ2-7, with D perhaps matching TRBD1 (5 bases). CDR3 length equals 16 residues. V gave up 0 bases and J gave up 0 bases, with 13 bases separating them. Germline CDR1 reads SGHRS; CDR2 reads YFSETQ. In nucleotides, the CDR3 is TGCGCCAGCAGCTTGGGTGCAGGGCCAAGCTCCTACGAGCAGTACTTC. Encoded protein: CASSLGAGPSSYEQYF.

The genes are TRBV5-1 and TRBJ2-7; the match to TRBD2 covers 9 bases. CDR3 length: 15 residues. CDR1 and CDR2 from the germline V gene are SGHRS and YFSETQ. V shed 8 bases and J 1 base; nucleotides not matched to a gene: 10. This CDR3 reads CASNRGSGSSYEQYF. CDR3 sequence (DNA): TGCGCCAGTAACCGGGGTAGCGGGAGTTCCTACGAGCAGTACTTC.

The chain employs TRBV11-2 and TRBJ1-1; the match to TRBD1 covers 7 bases. There are 13 residues in the CDR3. From germline, CDR1 is SGHAT and CDR2 FQNNGV. The V and J ends lost 6 bases and 3 bases, in that order; junction bases with no gene match: 4. The CDR3 nucleotides are TGTGCCAGCAGTACACAGGGGTACACTGAAGCTTTCTTT. Encoded protein: CASSTQGYTEAFF. Together with reference TRBV11-2 and TRBJ1-1, the CDR3 gives the full variable domain: EAGVAQSPRYKIIEKRQSVAFWCNPISGHATLYWYQQILGQGPKLLIQFQNNGVVDDSQLPKDRFSAERLKGVDSTLKIQPAKLEDSAVYLCASSTQGYTEAFFGQGTRLTVV.

The chain employs TRBV19 and TRBJ1-6; 9 bases align to TRBD1. CDR1 is LNHDA and CDR2 is SQIVND in the germline V gene (reference sequence). Losses at the gene ends were 6 bases for V and 5 bases for J; bases not matched to a gene: 5. CDR3 length: 15 amino acids. CDR3 region: CASSTGTGNNSPLHF. CDR3 coding DNA: TGTGCCAGTAGCACCGGGACAGGGAATAATTCACCCCTCCACTTT.

This clone was observed a single time. J is TRBJ2-5 and V is TRBV9; 7 bases map to TRBD1. The length of the CDR3 is 16 residues. Unmatched junction bases numbered 9, after V lost 3 bases and J lost 1 base. In germline, CDR1 is SGDLS, CDR2 YYNGEE. The CDR3 sequence: CASSARDRQIQETQYF. CDR3 DNA sequence: TGTGCCAGCAGCGCAAGGGACAGACAAATCCAAGAGACCCAGTACTTC.

The chain employs TRBV7-8 and TRBJ1-3; no definite D call. V was cut by 2 bases and J by 0 bases, with 5 bases left in between. This CDR3 has 14 amino acids. The germline gives CDR1 SGHVS, CDR2 FQNEAQ. In DNA, the CDR3 is TGTGCCAGCAGCTTAAGGAGCTCTGGAAACACCATATATTTT. Its translation is CASSLRSSGNTIYF.

CDR3 coding DNA: TGTGCCAGCAGCTCCGGACAGCAAACTAATGAAAAACTGTTTTTT. This encodes CASSSGQQTNEKLFF. The rearrangement uses TRBV7-2 and TRBJ1-4, with D possibly TRBD1 on 6 matching bases. CDR1 and CDR2 from the germline V gene are SGHTA and FQGNSA. Trimming removed 4 bases at V and 1 base at J, with 10 bases between. This CDR3 contains 15 residues.